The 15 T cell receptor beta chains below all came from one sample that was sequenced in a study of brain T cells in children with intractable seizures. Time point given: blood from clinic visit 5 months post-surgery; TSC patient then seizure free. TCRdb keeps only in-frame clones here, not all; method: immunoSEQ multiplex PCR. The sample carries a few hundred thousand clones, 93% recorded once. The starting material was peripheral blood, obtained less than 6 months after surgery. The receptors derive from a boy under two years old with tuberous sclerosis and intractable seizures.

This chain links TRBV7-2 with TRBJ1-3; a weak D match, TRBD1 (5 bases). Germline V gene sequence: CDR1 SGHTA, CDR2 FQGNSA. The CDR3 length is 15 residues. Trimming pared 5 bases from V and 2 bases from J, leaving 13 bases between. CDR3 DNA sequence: TGTGCCAGCAGCCCCCGGGGGAACCCTGGAAACACCATATATTTT. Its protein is CASSPRGNPGNTIYF.

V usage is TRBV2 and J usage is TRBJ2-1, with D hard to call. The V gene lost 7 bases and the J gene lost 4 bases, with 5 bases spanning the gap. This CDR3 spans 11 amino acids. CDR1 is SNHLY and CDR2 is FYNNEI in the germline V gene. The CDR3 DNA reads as TGTGCCAGCACCGCTTACAATGAGCAGTTCTTC. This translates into CASTAYNEQFF.

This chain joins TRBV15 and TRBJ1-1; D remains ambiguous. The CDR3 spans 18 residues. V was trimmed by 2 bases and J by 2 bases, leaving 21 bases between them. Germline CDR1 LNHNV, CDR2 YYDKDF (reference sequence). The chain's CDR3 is CATSRLDTSAYNNTEAFF. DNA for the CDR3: TGTGCCACCAGCAGACTAGACACTTCGGCTTATAATAACACTGAAGCTTTCTTT. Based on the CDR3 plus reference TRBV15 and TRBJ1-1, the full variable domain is DAMVIQNPRYQVTQFGKPVTLSCSQTLNHNVMYWYQQKSSQAPKLLFHYYDKDFNNEADTPDNFQSRRPNTSFCFLDIRSPGLGDTAMYLCATSRLDTSAYNNTEAFFGQGTRLTVV.

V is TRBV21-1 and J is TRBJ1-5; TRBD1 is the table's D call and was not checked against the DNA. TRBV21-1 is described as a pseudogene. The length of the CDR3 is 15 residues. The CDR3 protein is CASSPLRTGGQPQHF. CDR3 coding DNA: TGTGCCAGCAGCCCCCTAAGGACAGGGGGTCAGCCCCAGCATTTT.

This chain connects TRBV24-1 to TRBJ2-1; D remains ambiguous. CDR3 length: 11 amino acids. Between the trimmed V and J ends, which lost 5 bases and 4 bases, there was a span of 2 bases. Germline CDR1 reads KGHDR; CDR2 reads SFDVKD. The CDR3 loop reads CATSVYNEQFF. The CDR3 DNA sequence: TGTGCCACCAGTGTTTACAATGAGCAGTTCTTC.

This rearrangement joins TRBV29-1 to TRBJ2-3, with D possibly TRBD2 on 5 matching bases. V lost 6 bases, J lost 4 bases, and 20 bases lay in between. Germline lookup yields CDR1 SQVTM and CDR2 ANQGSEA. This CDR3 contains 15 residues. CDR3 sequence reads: CSVLLSEGAADTQYF. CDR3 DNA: TGCAGCGTCCTCCTTAGCGAGGGAGCGGCAGATACGCAGTATTTT.

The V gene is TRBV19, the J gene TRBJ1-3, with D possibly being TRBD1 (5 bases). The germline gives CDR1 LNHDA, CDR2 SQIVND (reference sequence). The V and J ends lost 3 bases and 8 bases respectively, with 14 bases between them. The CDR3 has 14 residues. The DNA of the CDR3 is TGTGCCAGTAGTATGGGGCAGGGTGTGGACACCATATATTTT. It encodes CASSMGQGVDTIYF.

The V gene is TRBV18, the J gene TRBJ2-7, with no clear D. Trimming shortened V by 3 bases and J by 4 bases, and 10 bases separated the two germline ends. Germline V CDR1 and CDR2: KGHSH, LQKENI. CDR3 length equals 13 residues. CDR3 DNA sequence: TGTGCCAGCTCACCGGCGCCCGGTTACGAGCAGTACTTC. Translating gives CASSPAPGYEQYF.

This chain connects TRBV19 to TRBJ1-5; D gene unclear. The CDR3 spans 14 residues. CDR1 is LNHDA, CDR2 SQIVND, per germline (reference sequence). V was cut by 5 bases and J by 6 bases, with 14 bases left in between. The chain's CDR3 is CASSQSGVRQPQHF. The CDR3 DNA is TGTGCCAGTAGTCAGAGTGGGGTTCGTCAGCCCCAGCATTTT.

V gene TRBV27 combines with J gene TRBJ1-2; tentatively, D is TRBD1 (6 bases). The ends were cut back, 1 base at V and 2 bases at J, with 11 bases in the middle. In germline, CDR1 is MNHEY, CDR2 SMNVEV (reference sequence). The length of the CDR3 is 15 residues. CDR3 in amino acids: CASSLLAQGNYGYTF. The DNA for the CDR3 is TGTGCCAGCAGTTTATTAGCACAGGGAAACTATGGCTACACCTTC.

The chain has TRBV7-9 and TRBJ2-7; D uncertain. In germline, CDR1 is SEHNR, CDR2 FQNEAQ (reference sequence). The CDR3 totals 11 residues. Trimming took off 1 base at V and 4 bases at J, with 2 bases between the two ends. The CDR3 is CASSLEYEQYF. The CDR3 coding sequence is TGTGCCAGCAGCTTAGAGTACGAGCAGTACTTC.

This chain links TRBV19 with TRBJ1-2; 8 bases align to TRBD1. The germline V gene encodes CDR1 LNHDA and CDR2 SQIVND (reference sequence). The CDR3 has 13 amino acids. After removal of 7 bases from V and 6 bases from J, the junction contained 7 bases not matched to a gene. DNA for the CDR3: TGTGCCAGTACACAGACAGGGGAGCATGGCTACACCTTC. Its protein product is CASTQTGEHGYTF.

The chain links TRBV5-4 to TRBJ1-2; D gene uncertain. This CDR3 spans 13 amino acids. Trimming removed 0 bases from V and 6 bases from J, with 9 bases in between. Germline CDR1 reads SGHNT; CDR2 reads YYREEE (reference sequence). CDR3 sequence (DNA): TGTGCCAGCAGCTTGGTGGGCTCGGATGGCTACACCTTC. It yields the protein CASSLVGSDGYTF.

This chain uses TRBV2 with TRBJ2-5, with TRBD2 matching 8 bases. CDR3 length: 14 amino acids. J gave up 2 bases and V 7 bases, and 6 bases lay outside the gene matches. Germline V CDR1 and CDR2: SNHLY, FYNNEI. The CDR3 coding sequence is TGTGCCAGCAAATCACGGGGGGGGCAAGAGACCCAGTACTTC. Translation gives CASKSRGGQETQYF.

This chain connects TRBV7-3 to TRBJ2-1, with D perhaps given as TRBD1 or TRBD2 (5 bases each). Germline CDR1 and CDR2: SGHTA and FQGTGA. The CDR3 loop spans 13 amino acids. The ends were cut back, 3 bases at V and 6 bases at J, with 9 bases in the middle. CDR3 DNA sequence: TGTGCCAGCAGCTTCGGGGCGACCAATGAGCAGTTCTTC. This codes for CASSFGATNEQFF.